One sample yielded the 10 T cell receptor beta chains listed below, sequenced in a study of blood T cell repertoires in COVID-19. Generated by immunoSEQ multiplex PCR, the TCRdb table keeps only in-frame clones and is missing some. The repertoire consists of about 230,000 clones, with 83% occurring once and the leading ten covering roughly 1.3%. The sequenced sample was peripheral blood. The receptors shown here come from a woman aged 25 to 39 with COVID-19, enrolled during active disease.

The V call is TRBV28, the J call TRBJ2-1; possible D gene TRBD2, 6 bases. Germline V gene data show CDR1 as MDHEN and CDR2 as SYDVKM. This CDR3 has 15 amino acids. Trimming took off 3 bases at V and 1 base at J, with 10 bases between the two ends. CDR3 loop: CASSLRLASYNEQFF. The CDR3 DNA follows: TGTGCCAGCAGTTTGAGGCTAGCGTCCTACAATGAGCAGTTCTTC.

This clone was seen more than once but under ten times. The chain uses TRBV2 and TRBJ2-7; 7 positions match TRBD1. Germline-derived CDR1 and CDR2 are SNHLY and FYNNEI. V shed 5 bases and J 1 base; nucleotides not matched to a gene: 8. The CDR3 has 15 amino acids. This chain's CDR3 is CASSYDRDRSYEQYF. CDR3 sequence (DNA): TGTGCCAGCAGTTACGACAGGGATCGATCCTACGAGCAGTACTTC.

The chain employs TRBV6-5 and TRBJ2-7; 7 bases fit TRBD1. The CDR3 is 14 residues long. In germline, CDR1 is MNHEY, CDR2 SVGAGI. The junction had 8 bases not matched to a gene; V was cut back by 0 bases and J by 9 bases. CDR3 coding DNA: TGTGCCAGCAGTTACTCAGACAGGGTGGGAAGGCAGTACTTC. Amino acids: CASSYSDRVGRQYF.

This clone was counted a single time. This chain joins TRBV5-8 and TRBJ2-7; TRBD1 might be the D (6 bases). Trimming left V 2 bases short and J 4 bases short, with 16 bases between. The CDR3 length is 15 residues. The germline gives CDR1 SGHTS, CDR2 YDEGEE. The CDR3 region has the DNA TGTGCCAGCAGCTTAACAGGGACCGGACCTTACGAGCAGTACTTC. This codes for CASSLTGTGPYEQYF.

The gene calls are TRBV28 and TRBJ1-1, with 7 bases fitting TRBD1. V was pared by 8 bases and J by 0 bases, with 3 bases of the junction left unmatched. There are 13 residues in the CDR3. Germline CDR1 MDHEN, CDR2 SYDVKM. The CDR3 nucleotides read TGTGCCAGCGGGGACAGCATGAACACTGAAGCTTTCTTT. This codes for CASGDSMNTEAFF.

The V gene is TRBV6-6, the J gene TRBJ1-3, with unresolved D. Germline-derived CDR1 and CDR2 are MNHNY and SVGAGI (reference sequence). The V end was cut by 8 bases, the J end by 0 bases, with 11 bases between. The CDR3 has 14 amino acids. DNA for the CDR3: TGTGCCAGCCAAGCTCGCATCTCTGGAAACACCATATATTTT. This codes for CASQARISGNTIYF.

V and J are TRBV4-1 and TRBJ2-3, with D perhaps TRBD2 (5 bases). The CDR3 consists of 16 residues. Trimming shortened V by 1 base and J by 0 bases, and 11 bases separated the two germline ends. Germline V gives CDR1 MGHRA, CDR2 YSYEKL. The chain's CDR3 is CASSQGTGTSTDTQYF. CDR3 nucleotides: TGCGCCAGCAGCCAAGGGACGGGAACTAGCACAGATACGCAGTATTTT.

The CDR3 region has the DNA TGTGCCAGCAGCTATGGACAGAGATCTAATGAAAAACTGTTTTTT. This encodes CASSYGQRSNEKLFF. The chain uses TRBV9 and TRBJ1-4; maybe TRBD1 (6 bases). Trimming removed 4 bases from V and 3 bases from J, with 13 bases in between. Germline lookup yields CDR1 SGDLS and CDR2 YYNGEE. The CDR3 totals 15 residues.

This clone was seen only a few times. The chain recombines TRBV6-6 with TRBJ2-5; 7 nucleotides agree with TRBD2. Germline CDR1 and CDR2: MNHNY and SVGAGI (reference sequence). J lost 4 bases, V lost 0 bases, and 5 bases had no gene match. The CDR3 loop spans 15 amino acids. The CDR3 nucleotides read TGTGCCAGCAGTTACTCGAATGCGGGGGTAGAGACCCAGTACTTC. This gives the protein CASSYSNAGVETQYF.

The V and J genes are TRBV11-2 and TRBJ1-3; TRBD1 is a possible D gene (6 bases). In germline, CDR1 is SGHAT, CDR2 FQNNGV. Trimming took 7 bases from V and 0 from J, leaving 16 bases between them. The CDR3 is 16 residues long. CDR3 protein: CASNKGTRRSGNTIYF. DNA for the CDR3: TGTGCCAGCAACAAGGGGACACGCCGCTCTGGAAACACCATATATTTT.